Below are 13 T cell receptor beta chains sequenced from a single sample in a study of cytomegalovirus exposure and HLA in healthy donors. The study ran its PCR with 60 Vbeta and 13 Jbeta primers. Only in-frame clones appear in the TCRdb table, and some are missing; sequencing was by immunoSEQ multiplex PCR. The sample has 140,000 or so clones. Specimen: PBMCs. Receptor source: a male donor in good health and CMV-seronegative.

The chain couples TRBV7-9 to TRBJ1-2; D is perhaps TRBD1 (6 bases). Trimming stripped 3 bases from V and 8 bases from J, with 13 bases between. Germline V gene data show CDR1 as SEHNR and CDR2 as FQNEAQ (reference sequence). CDR3 length: 13 amino acids. The CDR3 sequence: CASSLGAVGGYTF. Here the CDR3 DNA reads TGTGCCAGCAGCTTGGGGGCTGTTGGAGGCTACACCTTC.

The J gene is TRBJ2-2, the V gene TRBV11-3, with 10 bases fitting TRBD2. CDR1 and CDR2 (germline): SGHNT, YENEEA. V shed 2 bases, J shed 0 bases, and the junction held 3 bases outside the gene matches. The CDR3 length is 17 residues. The CDR3 loop reads CASSLTSGKSNTGELFF. The CDR3 nucleotides read TGTGCCAGCAGCTTAACTAGCGGGAAGTCGAACACCGGGGAGCTGTTTTTT.

The V call is TRBV30, the J call TRBJ1-2; 12 bases align to TRBD1. The V and J ends lost 3 bases and 9 bases, in that order; junction bases with no gene match: 5. The CDR3 runs 13 residues. Germline V gene lookup returns CDR1 GTSNPN and CDR2 SVGIG (reference sequence). The CDR3 protein is CAWSGTGGLSYTF. DNA of the CDR3: TGTGCCTGGAGCGGGACAGGGGGCTTAAGCTACACCTTC.

The gene calls are TRBV19 and TRBJ1-1, with D unclear. In germline, CDR1 is LNHDA, CDR2 SQIVND (reference sequence). The CDR3 consists of 17 residues. Trimming removed 3 bases from V and 3 bases from J, with 20 bases in between. This chain's CDR3 is CASSIWERGRMDTEAFF. CDR3 in DNA: TGTGCCAGTAGTATCTGGGAACGAGGGCGAATGGACACTGAAGCTTTCTTT.

The chain is built from TRBV20-1 and TRBJ2-5; TRBD2 is a possible D gene (5 bases). Germline V gene lookup returns CDR1 DFQATT and CDR2 SNEGSKA (reference sequence). This CDR3 spans 11 amino acids. The germline V and J ends were trimmed by 4 bases and 5 bases, with 8 bases remaining between them. The DNA for the CDR3 is TGCAGTGCTAACACGGGGGAGACCCAGTACTTC. Translating gives CSANTGETQYF.

V and J are TRBV19 and TRBJ1-3, with 8 positions matching TRBD1. CDR1 LNHDA and CDR2 SQIVND come from the germline V gene (reference sequence). The ends lost 9 bases at V and 0 bases at J; junction bases unmatched: 10. The CDR3 covers 16 residues. CDR3 loop: CASNPGQASSGNTIYF. The CDR3 region has the DNA TGTGCCAGCAACCCGGGACAGGCCTCCTCTGGAAACACCATATATTTT.

V gene TRBV19 combines with J gene TRBJ2-7; TRBD1 aligns across 8 bases. Germline CDR1 is LNHDA and CDR2 is SQIVND (reference sequence). There are 14 residues in the CDR3. V was clipped by 6 bases and J by 5 bases; unmatched bases: 9. For the CDR3, the DNA is TGTGCCAGTAGCAAGCGACAGGGGAAACACGAGCAGTACTTC. Translating it yields CASSKRQGKHEQYF.

The chain has TRBV9 and TRBJ2-5, with TRBD2 matching over 10 bases. Trimming removed 3 bases from V and 5 bases from J; junction bases left unmatched: 7. CDR1 SGDLS and CDR2 YYNGEE come from the germline V gene. This CDR3 has 15 residues. CDR3 sequence (DNA): TGTGCCAGCAGCGCGGGACTAGCGACGGCGGAGACCCAGTACTTC. Translating it yields CASSAGLATAETQYF.

The V call is TRBV28, the J call TRBJ2-2, with 8 bases lining up with TRBD1. There are 15 residues in the CDR3. The V and J ends lost 3 bases and 4 bases, in that order; junction bases with no gene match: 4. CDR1 is MDHEN, CDR2 SYDVKM, per germline. For the CDR3, the DNA is TGTGCCAGCAGTTTCAGGACAGGGTTCACCGGGGAGCTGTTTTTT. This codes for CASSFRTGFTGELFF.

The chain is built from TRBV2 and TRBJ1-2, with 9 nucleotides matching TRBD1. V shed 8 bases, J shed 6 bases, and the junction held 4 bases outside the gene matches. Looked up from germline, CDR1 is SNHLY and CDR2 is FYNNEI. CDR3 length: 12 residues. This CDR3 is CASLRDRDGYTF. DNA of the CDR3: TGTGCCAGCTTGAGGGACAGGGATGGCTACACCTTC.

This chain links TRBV18 with TRBJ1-1; D uncertain. The CDR3 covers 13 residues. The germline CDR1 and CDR2 sequences are KGHSH and LQKENI. Trimming stripped 3 bases from V and 1 base from J, with 6 bases between. This chain's CDR3 is CASSPRSNTEAFF. The CDR3 region has the DNA TGTGCCAGCTCACCCAGGTCGAACACTGAAGCTTTCTTT.

This sequence joins TRBV2 and TRBJ2-7; 7 nucleotides line up with TRBD2. The V and J ends lost 3 bases and 6 bases, in that order; junction bases with no gene match: 17. Germline V gives CDR1 SNHLY, CDR2 FYNNEI. This CDR3 region has 17 residues. The CDR3 nucleotides are TGTGCCAGCAGTGACGACGGGGGGAGGGAAGGGATTGGCGAGCAGTACTTC. Protein product: CASSDDGGREGIGEQYF.

The V gene is TRBV27, the J gene TRBJ2-7; a possible D gene is TRBD1 (6 bases). The germline CDR1 and CDR2 sequences are MNHEY and SMNVEV (reference sequence). With 6 bases removed from V and 9 bases from J, the gap between germline ends came to 12 bases. This CDR3 has 11 amino acids. CDR3 coding DNA: TGTGCCAGCAGGCAACAGGGTTTGCAGTACTTC. It is translated as CASRQQGLQYF.